The clone carrying this T cell receptor (beta chain) was seen a few times. The V end was cut by 2 bases, the J end by 3 bases, with 7 bases between. From germline, CDR1 is MNHEY and CDR2 SVGAGI. The CDR3 is made up of 13 amino acids. Constant-region reverse primers amplified full-length variable regions, followed by semi-nested Nested Universal Primer A PCR. TCRdb itself ran the 5' RACE reads through MiXCR, one entry per CDR3 protein. The table records roughly 50,000 distinct CDR3 sequences, more than 15% of them present only once. The clonotype comes from a female donor with breast cancer. The chain employs TRBV6-5 and TRBJ1-2, with a weak D call TRBD1 (5 bases). Sequencing was performed on naive CD4+ T cells sorted from blood. Sample subset: naive CD4+ T cells, CD4+CD45RA+CD25-. In DNA form, the CDR3 reads TGTGCCAGCAGTTACGGCAGGGACTATGGCTACACCTTC. This encodes CASSYGRDYGYTF.